This T cell receptor (beta chain) was recorded in a study of cytomegalovirus exposure and HLA in healthy donors. Study-level points and caveats: There were some 150 TCR beta chains listed as cytomegalovirus-associated. What TCR beta sequences reportedly achieved was accurate prediction of HLA-A and HLA-B alleles in most subjects.

Comment on this clone: Its cognate antigen is unknown.

Vbeta (60) and Jbeta (13) primers were used in the PCR. Assay: immunoSEQ multiplex PCR; the TCRdb copy retains only in-frame clones and omits some. This sample carries fewer than 90,000 clones, approximately 78% of them seen once, and the ten largest clones take 2.5%. V gave up 5 bases and J gave up 3 bases; unmatched junction bases: 9. This CDR3 comprises 15 residues. The germline CDR1 and CDR2 sequences are SGHVS and FQNEAQ. The rearrangement links TRBV7-8 to TRBJ2-7, with 8 bases identical to TRBD2. The specimen was PBMCs. This receptor was taken from a male donor in good health and CMV-seropositive. The CDR3 nucleotides read TGTGCCAGCAGCCCTCGGGGGGGGCTGGTCTACGAGCAGTACTTC. This gives the protein CASSPRGGLVYEQYF.